What follows is one T cell receptor (beta chain) and its context. The data stem from a study of control samples from healthy donors and cancer patients. The assay was immunoSEQ multiplex PCR, and TCRdb's table has in-frame clones only and misses some. Counted here are approximately 130,000 clones, around 89% occurring once; the ten biggest clones make up 40%. V lost 0 bases to trimming and J lost 2 bases, with 13 bases between them. Germline V gene lookup returns CDR1 MGHRA and CDR2 YSYEKL. The CDR3 is made up of 16 amino acids. The rearrangement uses TRBV4-1 and TRBJ1-2; perhaps TRBD1 as D (5 bases). This sequence was found in a man aged 45-65 years in good health. The sample was blood. CDR3 sequence: CASSQEGDSRNYGYTF. DNA for the CDR3: TGCGCCAGCAGCCAAGAGGGGGACTCGAGGAACTATGGCTACACCTTC.